These T cell receptor beta chains were read from a single sample in a study of Graves' ophthalmopathy and Graves' hyperthyroidism. One entry per CDR3 protein, called by TCRdb with MiXCR from the multiplex PCR reads. The sample records some 360,000 distinct CDR3 sequences, about a sixth being singletons. The sample was peripheral blood. The receptors here all came from an adult woman with stable Graves' hyperthyroidism. The CDR3 runs from the conserved cysteine through the conserved F or W. D genes are given only for firm matches. Size is stated for part of the rows, as once, few or many counts, or as a class when the clone is expanded.

>TRBV11-2|13|TRBD1|TRBJ2-7|many
CASSAGTADEQYF
TGTGCCAGCAGCGCCGGGACAGCAGACGAGCAGTACTTC
>TRBV28|11|.|TRBJ1-5|.
CASSFSFSLHF
TGTGCCAGCAGTTTTTCTTTTAGTCTGCATTTT
>TRBV28|15|.|TRBJ2-5|many
CASSSSGTHQETQYF
TGTGCCAGCAGTTCCTCTGGGACCCACCAAGAGACCCAGTACTTC
>TRBV6-1|15|TRBD1|TRBJ1-5|few
CASSERQGDNQPQHF
TGTGCCAGCAGTGAACGACAGGGGGACAATCAGCCCCAGCATTTT
>TRBV28|15|TRBD1|TRBJ1-2|.
CASSLPDRGQDGYTF
TGTGCCAGCAGTTTACCGGACAGGGGGCAGGATGGCTACACCTTC
>TRBV11-2|14|TRBD1|TRBJ2-7|many
CASSESTGVHEQYF
TGTGCCAGCAGCGAGTCGACAGGGGTCCACGAGCAGTACTTC
>TRBV24-1|15|.|TRBJ2-7|many
CATSDFTEGAYEQYF
TGTGCCACCAGTGATTTTACAGAAGGGGCCTACGAGCAGTACTTC
>TRBV12-3/TRBV12-4|16|.|TRBJ2-7|many
CARRGRRREEAYEQYF
TGTGCCAGACGTGGAAGGAGGAGGGAGGAAGCTTACGAGCAGTACTTC
>TRBV27|11|.|TRBJ2-5|.
CASSQRPWAFF
TGTGCCAGCAGTCAACGGCCCTGGGCTTTCTTC
>TRBV12-5|11|.|TRBJ1-1|many
CASEQNTEAFF
TGTGCTAGTGAGCAAAACACTGAAGCTTTCTTT
>TRBV20-1|16|.|TRBJ1-5|many
CSARVAGRNSNQPQHF
TGCAGTGCTAGGGTGGCAGGACGAAATAGCAATCAGCCCCAGCATTTT
>TRBV5-1|15|.|TRBJ2-7|many
CASSLASTGLYEQYF
TGCGCCAGCAGCTTGGCGTCCACAGGGCTCTACGAGCAGTACTTC
>TRBV11-1|16|.|TRBJ1-2|many
CASSLGHALGYYGYTF
TGTGCCAGCAGCTTAGGTCATGCGTTGGGATACTATGGCTACACCTTC
>TRBV11-2|15|.|TRBJ2-7|many
CTSSLVGRSSYEQYF
TGTACCAGCAGCTTAGTTGGCAGGAGCAGCTACGAGCAGTACTTC
>TRBV6-1|13|.|TRBJ2-7|many
CASSVTRSYEQYF
TGTGCCAGCAGTGTCACCAGATCCTACGAGCAGTACTTC
>TRBV24-1|11|.|TRBJ2-7|many
CATSDMYEQYF
TGTGCCACCAGTGATATGTACGAGCAGTACTTC
>TRBV7-2|14|.|TRBJ2-7|few
CASSLGRDPYEQYF
TGTGCCAGCAGCTTAGGCAGGGACCCCTACGAGCAGTACTTC
>TRBV20-1|15|TRBD2|TRBJ2-7|.
CSARDRLAGLYEQYF
TGCAGTGCTAGAGATCGGCTAGCGGGACTCTACGAGCAGTACTTC
>TRBV20-1|16|.|TRBJ1-5|many
CSATRDEGSGNQPQHF
TGCAGTGCCACCAGGGACGAAGGGTCCGGAAATCAGCCCCAGCATTTT
>TRBV10-3|18|TRBD2|TRBJ2-5|few
CAISEGLAGGLSKETQYF
TGTGCCATCAGCGAGGGACTAGCGGGAGGCCTAAGTAAAGAGACCCAGTACTTC
>TRBV12-3/TRBV12-4|18|TRBD2|TRBJ2-2|.
CASSNPGLAGGNTGELFF
TGTGCCAGCAGCAACCCGGGACTAGCGGGAGGAAACACCGGGGAGCTGTTTTTT
>TRBV20-1|15|.|TRBJ2-7|many
CSARDLGHISYEQYF
TGCAGTGCTAGAGATCTAGGACACATCTCCTACGAGCAGTACTTC
>TRBV5-6|11|.|TRBJ2-7|many
CASSLGVRQYF
TGTGCCAGCAGCTTGGGAGTTAGGCAGTACTTC
>TRBV12-3/TRBV12-4|15|TRBD1|TRBJ2-7|.
CASSQSPGTGPEQYF
TGTGCCAGCTCACAATCCCCCGGGACAGGACCCGAGCAGTACTTC
>TRBV24-1|16|.|TRBJ1-2|.
CATSDPTRRGSYGYTF
TGTGCCACCAGTGACCCGACTCGACGCGGCAGCTATGGCTACACCTTC
>TRBV10-3|12|.|TRBJ1-1|many
CAISDTGIEAFF
TGTGCCATCAGCGACACAGGGATAGAAGCTTTCTTT
>TRBV3-1|15|.|TRBJ2-4|many
CASSPTRLAKNIQYF
TGTGCCAGCAGCCCGACGCGGCTAGCCAAAAACATTCAGTACTTC
>TRBV6-1|15|.|TRBJ2-7|few
CASSEEEATPYEQYF
TGTGCCAGCAGTGAAGAGGAGGCGACCCCCTACGAGCAGTACTTC
>TRBV29-1|17|TRBD1|TRBJ1-1|many
CSVPPEPDRGGFTEAFF
TGCAGCGTCCCCCCTGAACCGGACAGGGGGGGATTCACTGAAGCTTTCTTT
>TRBV28|15|TRBD2|TRBJ2-5|many
CASSFILAGGETQYF
TGTGCCAGCAGTTTTATACTAGCGGGAGGAGAGACCCAGTACTTC
>TRBV27|15|.|TRBJ1-6|many
CASSLSTRGGSPLHF
TGTGCCAGCAGTTTGTCTACTAGGGGGGGTTCACCCCTCCACTTT
>TRBV20-1|16|.|TRBJ1-5|few
CSASSPLQWGNQPQHF
TGCAGTGCTAGTAGCCCCCTCCAATGGGGCAATCAGCCCCAGCATTTT
>TRBV28|15|.|TRBJ1-2|many
CASSLGDGRNYGYTF
TGTGCCAGCAGTTTAGGGGACGGCCGGAACTATGGCTACACCTTC
>TRBV25-1|13|.|TRBJ2-5|.
CASSEQASGTQYF
TGTGCCAGCAGTGAACAGGCCTCAGGGACCCAGTACTTC
>TRBV2|16|TRBD1|TRBJ2-5|many
CASSDIGQGSLETQYF
TGTGCCAGCAGTGACATCGGACAGGGTTCGCTAGAGACCCAGTACTTC
>TRBV18|14|.|TRBJ2-5|many
CASSQPGVAETQYF
TGTGCCAGCTCACAACCGGGGGTGGCCGAGACCCAGTACTTC
>TRBV20-1|14|TRBD1|TRBJ1-1|few
CSARGAAAHRGGFF
TGCAGTGCTAGAGGGGCTGCCGCTCACAGGGGAGGTTTCTTT
>TRBV7-2|14|.|TRBJ1-2|.
CASSPFSQFYGYTF
TGTGCCAGCAGCCCCTTTTCCCAGTTCTATGGCTACACCTTC
>TRBV5-1|17|.|TRBJ1-2|many
CASSSGGTPNFEYGYTF
TGCGCCAGCAGCAGCGGGGGAACCCCTAACTTTGAGTATGGCTACACCTTC
>TRBV20-1|18|TRBD2|TRBJ2-2|many
CSARGASGRAANTGELFF
TGCAGTGCTAGGGGGGCTAGCGGGAGGGCAGCGAACACCGGGGAGCTGTTTTTT
>TRBV30|13|TRBD1|TRBJ1-1|many
CAWSLTGTTEAFF
TGTGCCTGGAGTCTGACAGGGACCACTGAAGCTTTCTTT
>TRBV6-5|14|TRBD1|TRBJ2-5|many
CASSTGGAEETQYF
TGTGCCAGCAGTACAGGGGGTGCAGAAGAGACCCAGTACTTC
>TRBV7-3|14|.|TRBJ2-2|many
CASSPGLAAGELFF
TGTGCCAGCAGCCCAGGACTGGCGGCCGGGGAGCTGTTTTTT